What follows is one TCR beta chain and its context. These data belong to a study of control samples from healthy donors and cancer patients. The repertoire was sequenced with immunoSEQ multiplex PCR; TCRdb's copy has only in-frame clones and lacks some. Of tens of thousands of clones listed, around 90% are singletons. Per the germline V gene, CDR1 is SEHNR and CDR2 is FQNEAQ (reference sequence). The CDR3 is 14 residues long. The trim removed 4 bases at V and 2 bases at J, leaving 5 bases unmatched. This clonotype was obtained from a woman in her thirties or forties with head and neck cancer. V and J are TRBV7-9 and TRBJ2-7; 7 nucleotides align to TRBD1. The sample was PBMCs. This CDR3 reads CASSSQGQAYEQYF. The DNA for the CDR3 is TGTGCCAGCAGCTCACAGGGGCAAGCCTACGAGCAGTACTTC.